A single sample gave rise to the 20 T cell receptor beta chains below, sequenced in a study of T cell responses to AZD1222 COVID-19 vaccine. TCRdb's table, derived via immunoSEQ multiplex PCR, lists solely in-frame clones and lacks some. Found here are 90,000 to 100,000 clones, around 88% of them singletons; the top ten hold approximately 7%. Sequencing used peripheral blood, obtained on day 0 of AZD1222 vaccination. All receptors come from an adult in good health.

This clone showed up just once. V gene TRBV19 combines with J gene TRBJ1-1; a weak D match, TRBD1 (6 bases). The V end lost 9 bases, the J end lost 6 bases, and 23 bases lay between the germline ends. The CDR3 has 15 residues. The germline V gene encodes CDR1 LNHDA and CDR2 SQIVND (reference sequence). CDR3 region: CASTPRSGAAPEAFF. DNA of the CDR3: TGTGCCAGCACACCGCGTTCGGGGGCTGCACCTGAAGCTTTCTTT.

The chain combines TRBV3-1 (or the pseudogene TRBV3-2) with TRBJ1-1; 10 bases are shared with TRBD1. V dropped 1 base and J dropped 11; count of bases not matched to a gene: 13. CDR3 length equals 16 residues. The germline gives CDR1 LGHDT, CDR2 YNNKEL (reference sequence). The CDR3: CASSQGPRDRGPKAFF. CDR3 DNA: TGTGCCAGCAGCCAAGGGCCCCGGGACAGGGGACCCAAGGCTTTCTTT.

The CDR3 reads CATSPGTRGLQPQHF. Written as DNA, the CDR3 is TGTGCCACCAGTCCCGGGACGCGGGGGCTCCAGCCCCAGCATTTT. The chain combines TRBV15 with TRBJ1-5, with a tentative D call TRBD1 (6 bases). CDR1 is LNHNV and CDR2 is YYDKDF in the germline V gene (reference sequence). V lost 6 bases to trimming and J lost 7 bases, with 19 bases between them. CDR3 size: 15 residues.

This chain uses TRBV7-3 with TRBJ1-2; TRBD1 aligns across 7 bases. The length of the CDR3 is 13 residues. CDR1 and CDR2 (germline): SGHTA, FQGTGA. The trim removed 5 bases at V and 2 bases at J, leaving 2 bases unmatched. Here the CDR3 reads CASSVDRNYGYTF. For the CDR3, the DNA is TGTGCCAGCAGCGTGGACAGGAACTATGGCTACACCTTC.

The V call is TRBV30, the J call TRBJ2-1, with a possible D match to TRBD1 (6 bases). The V end was cut by 2 bases, the J end by 7 bases, with 12 bases between. Germline loops: CDR1 GTSNPN, CDR2 SVGIG (reference sequence). The CDR3 is 13 residues long. The CDR3 sequence is CAWSTNQGNEQFF. In DNA form, the CDR3 reads TGTGCCTGGAGTACTAACCAGGGGAATGAGCAGTTCTTC.

The rearrangement joins TRBV7-9 to TRBJ1-2; D not resolved. Per germline, CDR1 SEHNR and CDR2 FQNEAQ (reference sequence). The CDR3 has 13 residues. V was cut by 1 base and J by 6 bases, with 9 bases left in between. The CDR3 loop reads CASSLVDIHGYTF. In DNA form, the CDR3 reads TGTGCCAGCAGCTTAGTCGATATCCATGGCTACACCTTC.

The chain has TRBV7-2 and TRBJ1-2; 9 nucleotides line up with TRBD1. The ends lost 5 bases at V and 3 bases at J; junction bases unmatched: 7. This CDR3 comprises 15 residues. Germline lookup yields CDR1 SGHTA and CDR2 FQGNSA. The CDR3: CASSQPGQGHYGYTF. The DNA of the CDR3 is TGTGCCAGCAGCCAACCGGGACAGGGACACTATGGCTACACCTTC.

The V and J genes are TRBV25-1 and TRBJ2-1, with TRBD2 matching over 11 bases. The CDR3 runs to 17 residues. The germline CDR1 and CDR2 sequences are MGHDK and SYGVNS. With 6 bases clipped from V and 7 bases from J, the junction kept 14 bases outside the gene matches. The CDR3 reads CASRGLAAPVGWNEQFF. The CDR3 bases are TGTGCCAGCAGGGGACTAGCGGCCCCGGTTGGTTGGAATGAGCAGTTCTTC.

The gene calls are TRBV21-1 and TRBJ2-1; whether TRBD2, the table's D call, matches the DNA was not checked. TRBV21-1 is tagged as a pseudogene. The CDR3 has 13 amino acids. CDR3 residues: CASSKRGLGQQFF. DNA for the CDR3: TGTGCCAGCAGCAAACGCGGGCTAGGCCAACAGTTCTTC.

V usage is TRBV3-1 (or the pseudogene TRBV3-2) and J usage is TRBJ2-7; tentatively, D is TRBD1 (5 bases). The CDR3 totals 14 residues. Trimming cost V 1 base and J 0 bases, with 7 bases left between them. The V gene's germline CDR1 is LGHDT and CDR2 YNNKEL (reference sequence). The CDR3 DNA is TGTGCCAGCAGCCAAGGACAGAGCTCCTACGAGCAGTACTTC. It yields the protein CASSQGQSSYEQYF.

This chain connects TRBV2 to TRBJ2-1, with 8 bases matching TRBD2. J was trimmed by 4 bases and V by 10 bases; bases with no gene match: 6. The CDR3 extends over 13 amino acids. The germline V gene has CDR1 SNHLY and CDR2 FYNNEI. The CDR3 nucleotides are TGTGCCACTGGACTAGCTCCGTACAATGAGCAGTTCTTC. It encodes CATGLAPYNEQFF.

In its sample, this clone was seen once. The chain couples TRBV18 to TRBJ1-4, with D hard to call. The CDR3 consists of 14 residues. Looked up from germline, CDR1 is KGHSH and CDR2 is LQKENI. With 3 bases removed from V and 3 bases from J, the gap between germline ends came to 8 bases. In nucleotides, the CDR3 is TGTGCCAGCTCACCGGACCGCGCTAATGAAAAACTGTTTTTT. Amino acid sequence: CASSPDRANEKLFF.

The rearrangement uses TRBV2 and TRBJ2-2; D not resolved. CDR1 and CDR2 from the germline V gene are SNHLY and FYNNEI. The CDR3 extends over 13 amino acids. Trimming stripped 7 bases from V and 5 bases from J, with 11 bases between. The DNA of the CDR3 is TGTGCCAGCATGACTGGGCATACCGGGGAGCTGTTTTTT. Its protein is CASMTGHTGELFF.

This clone was found once. This rearrangement joins TRBV19 to TRBJ1-6; no clear D. CDR3 length: 17 residues. Germline loops: CDR1 LNHDA, CDR2 SQIVND (reference sequence). V was shortened by 1 base and J by 7 bases, with 17 bases between the two germline ends. CDR3 DNA: TGTGCCAGTAGTATAGTGGGCTCCCCGAAGAGGAATTCACCCCTCCACTTT. This codes for CASSIVGSPKRNSPLHF. The full variable domain, its missing parts supplied by reference TRBV19 and TRBJ1-6, is DGGITQSPKYLFRKEGQNVTLSCEQNLNHDAMYWYRQDPGQGLRLIYYSQIVNDFQKGDIAEGYSVSREKKESFPLTVTSAQKNPTAFYLCASSIVGSPKRNSPLHFGNGTRLTVT.

V usage is TRBV4-3 and J usage is TRBJ1-1; maybe TRBD1 (6 bases). CDR1 LGHNA and CDR2 YSLEER come from the germline V gene. CDR3 length: 17 amino acids. Between the trimmed V and J ends, which lost 1 base and 1 base, there was a span of 16 bases. CDR3 bases: TGCGCCAGCAGCCAAGCCCCTGGCAGGGGCTCGAACACTGAAGCTTTCTTT. This sequence encodes CASSQAPGRGSNTEAFF.

In its sample, this clone was seen a few times. The chain uses TRBV21-1 and TRBJ1-5. TRBV21-1 is described as a pseudogene. The CDR3 extends over 15 amino acids. CDR3: CASSKSKGSNQPQHF. The CDR3 nucleotides are TGTGCCAGCAGCAAGAGTAAGGGTAGCAATCAGCCCCAGCATTTT.

This clone has more than one count but fewer than ten. The same CDR3 can be traced to other DNA sequences in this sample. V usage is TRBV28 and J usage is TRBJ1-5; D gene ambiguous. Trimming shortened V by 2 bases and J by 9 bases, and 11 bases separated the two germline ends. The CDR3 runs to 13 residues. CDR1 is MDHEN and CDR2 is SYDVKM in the germline V gene. CDR3 nucleotide sequence: TGTGCCAGCAGTTTAGGCCCGGGCCGGCCCCAGCATTTT. Its protein is CASSLGPGRPQHF.

The V and J genes are TRBV3-1 (or the pseudogene TRBV3-2) and TRBJ1-2; D is unresolved. Germline V gives CDR1 LGHDT, CDR2 YNNKEL (reference sequence). The CDR3 totals 16 residues. Between the trimmed V and J ends, which lost 0 bases and 1 base, there was a span of 12 bases. This chain's CDR3 is CASSQEALNFNYGYTF. Here the CDR3 DNA reads TGTGCCAGCAGCCAAGAGGCACTAAACTTTAACTATGGCTACACCTTC.

The chain carries TRBV4-1 and TRBJ1-5; D uncertain. The CDR3 has 17 residues. Trimming took 0 bases from V and 5 from J, leaving 17 bases between them. Germline lookup yields CDR1 MGHRA and CDR2 YSYEKL. CDR3 region: CASSQDWTTRVYQPQHF. In DNA, the CDR3 is TGCGCCAGCAGCCAAGATTGGACCACACGGGTTTATCAGCCCCAGCATTTT.

This chain links TRBV4-3 with TRBJ1-3, with D tentatively TRBD1 (5 bases). There are 16 residues in the CDR3. With 3 bases removed from V and 1 base from J, the gap between germline ends came to 13 bases. Per germline, CDR1 LGHNA and CDR2 YSLEER. CDR3 coding DNA: TGCGCCAGCAGCCAGCTGGGGGAGCGATCTGGAAACACCATATATTTT. Translated: CASSQLGERSGNTIYF.